The 8 T cell receptor beta chains below come from one sample, sequenced in a study of regulatory T cells in long-lasting Graves disease. Building of the TCR beta libraries involved iRepertoire HTBI primers and Arm-PCR of CDR3 regions. TCRdb ran MiXCR on the multiplex PCR reads and lists one entry per CDR3 protein. The sample contains 300,000 to 500,000 distinct CDR3 sequences, 20% of which appear only once. Time point described: persistent/refractory GD, antithyroid drugs over 5 years with positive TRAb. There was RNA extracted from PBMCs, and the TCR library was made from it. Sequences were derived from peripheral blood mononuclear cells (PBMCs), sampled when the disease was refractory, from a patient treated with antithyroid drugs. These receptors all come from a female donor with Graves disease.

This clonotype has only a few counts. V and J are TRBV7-2 and TRBJ2-7, with D possibly matching TRBD2 (5 bases). V lost 1 base and J lost 2, with 9 bases in between. The CDR3 consists of 14 residues. Germline values: CDR1 SGHTA, CDR2 FQGNSA. CDR3 nucleotides: TGTGCCAGCAGCTTAGGCGCGGAGGCCTACGAGCAGTACTTC. Translation gives CASSLGAEAYEQYF.

This clonotype occurred a few times. The V gene is TRBV15, the J gene TRBJ2-7; D unclear. The V end was cut by 8 bases, the J end by 2 bases, with 13 bases between. Germline loops: CDR1 LNHNV, CDR2 YYDKDF (reference sequence). This CDR3 is built from 13 residues. The CDR3 region is CATGLGSTYEQYF. The CDR3 DNA is TGTGCCACCGGGTTAGGCAGTACCTACGAGCAGTACTTC.

V usage is TRBV5-1 and J usage is TRBJ2-6; D tentatively fits TRBD1 or TRBD2 (5 bases each). The length of the CDR3 is 20 residues. Germline-derived CDR1 and CDR2 are SGHRS and YFSETQ. V was trimmed by 4 bases and J by 0 bases, leaving 23 bases between them. The CDR3 coding sequence is TGCGCCAGCAGCGTCCCCCGGGACCAGTCCCCGAGCTCTGGGGCCAACGTCCTGACTTTC. Translation gives CASSVPRDQSPSSGANVLTF.

The chain has TRBV7-9 and TRBJ2-5; perhaps TRBD2 as D (5 bases). The ends were cut back, 1 base at V and 4 bases at J, with 25 bases in the middle. Per the germline V gene, CDR1 is SEHNR and CDR2 is FQNEAQ (reference sequence). This CDR3 comprises 19 residues. The CDR3 coding sequence is TGTGCCAGCAGCTTAGGAGAGGGTACCGGGTCCATACCCGGAGAGACCCAGTACTTC. It specifies CASSLGEGTGSIPGETQYF.

This clonotype was detected only a few times. The chain has TRBV2 and TRBJ1-5, with D unclear. Germline V gene lookup returns CDR1 SNHLY and CDR2 FYNNEI. V was trimmed by 4 bases and J by 0 bases, leaving 7 bases between them. The CDR3 spans 14 residues. CDR3 nucleotide sequence: TGTGCCAGCAGTGGACTGTATAGCAATCAGCCCCAGCATTTT. This translates into CASSGLYSNQPQHF.

The chain uses TRBV20-1 and TRBJ2-2; weak D call: TRBD2 (5 bases). The V end was cut by 0 bases, the J end by 7 bases, with 12 bases between. Germline loops: CDR1 DFQATT, CDR2 SNEGSKA (reference sequence). This CDR3 comprises 14 residues. The CDR3 spells CSAREKPEGGELFF. The CDR3 DNA is TGCAGTGCTAGAGAGAAACCCGAGGGCGGGGAGCTGTTTTTT.

The table lists this clonotype with many counts. The J gene is TRBJ2-4, the V gene TRBV29-1, with no clear D. The CDR3 is 14 amino acids. V was pared by 2 bases and J by 4 bases, with 12 bases between. Germline V gives CDR1 SQVTM, CDR2 ANQGSEA. The CDR3 DNA sequence: TGCAGCGTTGAACTCAATGTGGGGAAAAACATTCAGTACTTC. This codes for CSVELNVGKNIQYF.

This clonotype was observed at least ten times. The V and J genes are TRBV20-1 and TRBJ2-7, with D unclear. V lost 0 bases and J 1 base, leaving 10 bases between the germline ends. This CDR3 has 14 amino acids. Per germline, CDR1 DFQATT and CDR2 SNEGSKA (reference sequence). This CDR3 reads CSAREHWDSYEQYF. The CDR3 DNA follows: TGCAGTGCTAGAGAACATTGGGATTCCTACGAGCAGTACTTC.